This entry features one TCR beta chain sequence. The CDR3 totals 12 residues. Trimming removed 5 bases from V and 6 bases from J, with 10 bases in between. PCR was performed a second time for roughly 7 to 11 cycles using a sample-barcoded 5' primer and a J-beta primer mix. Each CDR3 protein gets one entry after TCRdb re-called the 5' RACE reads with MiXCR. The sample has about 1.1 million distinct CDR3 sequences, 35% to 45% seen once. The sample originates from a study of blood T cells in healthy people across ages. The receptor comes from a man aged 18 to 29 in good health. The V call is TRBV12-3 or TRBV12-4, the J call TRBJ1-2, with a possible D match to TRBD1 (5 bases). The sequenced sample consisted of blood. CDR3 DNA sequence: TGTGCCAGCAGTATTCAGGGACATGGCTACACCTTC. It specifies CASSIQGHGYTF.